Following are 4 T cell receptor beta chains from one sample sequenced in a study of a mutant IDH1 vaccine in newly diagnosed glioma. Regarding time point: baseline, week 1 (first vaccination visit). As to treatment: pre-vaccination baseline after standard-of-care therapy. Data came from immunoSEQ multiplex PCR; TCRdb stores just in-frame clones and leaves some out. The sample lists some 59,000 clones, roughly 80% occurring once. This material consisted of PBMCs, taken from a glioma patient treated with radiotherapy, temozolomide or both. All receptors come from a man aged 18 to 30 with glioma.

The rearrangement uses TRBV15 and TRBJ1-5; D call uncertain. V was trimmed by 5 bases and J by 5 bases, leaving 13 bases between them. The CDR3 covers 14 residues. Germline CDR1 is LNHNV and CDR2 is YYDKDF (reference sequence). The CDR3 is CATSFSYRDQPQHF. CDR3 sequence (DNA): TGTGCCACCAGCTTTTCTTACAGAGATCAGCCCCAGCATTTT.

This clone was counted a single time. The chain recombines TRBV7-2 with TRBJ1-5; D ambiguous. The ends were cut back, 5 bases at V and 3 bases at J, with 17 bases in the middle. Germline V CDR1 and CDR2: SGHTA, FQGNSA. This CDR3 comprises 16 residues. The CDR3 DNA reads as TGTGCCAGCAGCCCCAGGAGGGAGGGAATCAATCAGCCCCAGCATTTT. This codes for CASSPRREGINQPQHF.

The chain uses TRBV14 and TRBJ2-1; no clear D gene. Per germline, CDR1 SGHDN and CDR2 FVKESK. The V and J ends lost 3 bases and 6 bases respectively, with 15 bases between them. There are 15 residues in the CDR3. The CDR3 bases are TGTGCCAGCAGCCAGACGTCACCCTCTGTCAATGAGCAGTTCTTC. The encoded protein is CASSQTSPSVNEQFF. The whole variable domain, remainder taken from reference TRBV14 and TRBJ2-1, is EAGVTQFPSHSVIEKGQTVTLRCDPISGHDNLYWYRRVMGKEIKFLLHFVKESKQDESGMPNNRFLAERTGGTYSTLKVQPAELEDSGVYFCASSQTSPSVNEQFFGPGTRLTVL.

The V and J genes are TRBV6-6 and TRBJ1-6; 9 nucleotides match TRBD1. The CDR3 consists of 15 residues. The V and J ends lost 5 bases and 8 bases, in that order; junction bases with no gene match: 7. CDR1 and CDR2 (germline): MNHNY, SVGAGI (reference sequence). The CDR3 protein is CASSETGTGYSPLHF. The CDR3 DNA reads TGTGCCAGCAGTGAGACCGGGACAGGGTATTCACCCCTCCACTTT.